This record covers a single TCR beta chain. As yet, its antigen is unknown. The data originate from a study of chemoradiotherapy in HPV16-positive cancers. Study overall: A couple of HPV16-positive patients' cells yielded candidate HPV-specific clones and common motifs.

Regarding the study as a whole: HPV-responsive T-cell expansion during chemoradiotherapy was linked to improved recurrence-free survival in HPV16-positive patients. Non-HPV-specific T cells did not expand in tumors during treatment, whereas candidate HPV-specific clones and E7-related motifs did.

Generated by immunoSEQ multiplex PCR, the TCRdb table keeps only in-frame clones and is missing some. The repertoire consists of some 4,500 clones, with 72% occurring once and the leading ten covering around 9.3%. Over chemoradiotherapy, repertoires were sampled more than once. The sequence derives from a human donor with HPV-associated anogenital cancer. This material consisted of tumor tissue, taken from a patient who underwent chemoradiotherapy.

CDR3 protein: CASSVSLQVSNTEAFF. The CDR3, as DNA: TGTGCCAGCAGCGTCTCACTACAGGTCTCCAACACTGAAGCTTTCTTT. This chain uses TRBV9 with TRBJ1-1; TRBD1 might be the D (5 bases). The CDR3 is 16 amino acids. Germline-derived CDR1 and CDR2 are SGDLS and YYNGEE. V was pared by 2 bases and J by 2 bases, with 16 bases between. The whole variable domain, remainder taken from reference TRBV9 and TRBJ1-1, is DSGVTQTPKHLITATGQRVTLRCSPRSGDLSVYWYQQSLDQGLQFLIQYYNGEERAKGNILERFSAQQFPDLHSELNLSSLELGDSALYFCASSVSLQVSNTEAFFGQGTRLTVV.